Each of the 2 T cell receptor beta chains below was sequenced from the same sample in a study of spatial heterogeneity in lung cancer. Overall study findings and caveats: The study found that expanded intratumoral alpha and beta TCR counts tracked tumor mutation counts.

TCRdb ran MiXCR on the 5' RACE reads and lists one entry per CDR3 protein. Of 9,000 to 10,000 distinct CDR3 sequences in the sample, roughly 5.5% were seen once. Time point indicated: sample taken at primary tumor resection. These receptors' targets are unknown. This sample comprised lung tumor tissue, obtained at surgery. The receptors derive from a female donor with early-stage non-small cell lung cancer.

This clonotype occurred many times. The rearrangement uses TRBV27 and TRBJ1-1; D unresolved. Trimming took off 6 bases at V and 4 bases at J, with 9 bases between the two ends. CDR3 length: 12 residues. Looked up from germline, CDR1 is MNHEY and CDR2 is SMNVEV (reference sequence). DNA for the CDR3: TGTGCCAGCAGGTCCTCGGGCACTGAAGCTTTCTTT. Translation gives CASRSSGTEAFF.

This clonotype was found a few times. The chain carries TRBV2 and TRBJ2-1, with 10 bases aligning to TRBD1. This CDR3 has 15 amino acids. CDR1 and CDR2 from the germline V gene are SNHLY and FYNNEI. V shed 6 bases and J 6 bases; nucleotides not matched to a gene: 8. CDR3 bases: TGTGCCAGCAGATCCGGGACAGGGGCCTCCAATGAGCAGTTCTTC. Residues: CASRSGTGASNEQFF.